The clone carrying this T cell receptor beta chain was observed many times. Its cognate antigen is unknown. After removal of 1 base from V and 6 bases from J, the junction contained 13 bases not matched to a gene. This CDR3 contains 16 residues. From germline, CDR1 is DFQATT and CDR2 SNEGSKA (reference sequence). This specimen comes from a study of post-analysis software for immune sequencing data. Study observations and caveats: Among 5 or 6 TRBV segments more frequent in patients than controls were TRBV5-6, TRBV5-1 and TRBV20-1.

TCR beta cDNA libraries had unique molecular identifiers. Using its own MiXCR run on the PCR reads, TCRdb lists one record per CDR3 protein. The sample lists 170,000 or so distinct CDR3 sequences; approximately 30% were seen once. This clonotype was obtained from a girl aged 5-17 years with multiple sclerosis. This sequence joins TRBV20-1 and TRBJ1-2, with 8 nucleotides matching TRBD1. Sequencing was performed on blood. CDR3 loop: CSARVGYGQGPNGYTF. CDR3 in DNA: TGCAGTGCTAGAGTTGGGTACGGACAGGGCCCGAATGGCTACACCTTC.